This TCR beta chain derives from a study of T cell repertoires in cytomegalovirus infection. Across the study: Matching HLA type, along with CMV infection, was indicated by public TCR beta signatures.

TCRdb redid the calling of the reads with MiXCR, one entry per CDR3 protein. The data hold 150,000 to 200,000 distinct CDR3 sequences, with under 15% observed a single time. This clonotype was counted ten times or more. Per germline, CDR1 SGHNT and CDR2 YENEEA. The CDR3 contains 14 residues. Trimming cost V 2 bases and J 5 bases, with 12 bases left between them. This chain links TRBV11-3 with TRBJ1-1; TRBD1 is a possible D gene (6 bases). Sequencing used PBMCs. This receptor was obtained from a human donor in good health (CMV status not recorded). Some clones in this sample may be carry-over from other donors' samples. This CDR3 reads CASSLTGLGTEAFF. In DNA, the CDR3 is TGTGCCAGCAGCTTAACAGGGCTAGGGACTGAAGCTTTCTTT.